The next 19 T cell receptor beta chains were all read from a single sample in a study of blood T cells in healthy people across ages. Next came a second PCR, run for about 7 to 12 cycles, which used a sample-barcoded 5' primer along with a J-beta primer mix. MiXCR, applied by TCRdb to the 5' RACE reads, yields one record per CDR3 protein. The sample lists about 680,000 distinct CDR3 sequences, roughly 50% occurring once. The material sequenced was blood. Receptor source: a woman aged 55-75 years in good health.

This clonotype was detected only once. The gene calls are TRBV3-1 and TRBJ1-1, with D hard to call. V gave up 5 bases and J gave up 8 bases, with 15 bases separating them. Germline CDR1 is LGHDT and CDR2 is YNNKEL (reference sequence). There are 13 residues in the CDR3. CDR3: CASSSRADVEAFF. Written as DNA, the CDR3 is TGTGCCAGCAGCTCAAGGGCGGACGTGGAAGCTTTCTTT.

The chain joins TRBV7-2 to TRBJ2-5, with TRBD1 matching over 12 bases. Per germline, CDR1 SGHTA and CDR2 FQGNSA. V shed 5 bases and J 4 bases; nucleotides not matched to a gene: 5. The CDR3 spans 15 residues. This CDR3 reads CASSNRDRGPETQYF. CDR3 in DNA: TGTGCCAGCAGCAACCGGGACAGGGGGCCAGAGACCCAGTACTTC.

This clonotype has just one count. This sequence joins TRBV20-1 and TRBJ2-1, with TRBD2 identical over 10 bases. Germline values: CDR1 DFQATT, CDR2 SNEGSKA (reference sequence). V lost 5 bases, J lost 5 bases, and 6 bases stayed unmatched. The CDR3 is 14 amino acids. The CDR3 sequence is CSAPLAGVDNEQFF. CDR3 DNA: TGCAGTGCTCCCCTAGCGGGAGTTGACAATGAGCAGTTCTTC.

V gene TRBV9 combines with J gene TRBJ2-7, with D possibly being TRBD1 or TRBD2 (5 bases each). The CDR3 covers 17 residues. Germline V gene sequence: CDR1 SGDLS, CDR2 YYNGEE. V was pared by 0 bases and J by 7 bases, with 23 bases between. The CDR3 protein is CASSVDPGRWGYNEQYF. As DNA, the CDR3 is TGTGCCAGCAGCGTAGATCCGGGACGGTGGGGATACAATGAGCAGTACTTC. The whole variable domain, filled in from reference TRBV9 and TRBJ2-7, reads DSGVTQTPKHLITATGQRVTLRCSPRSGDLSVYWYQQSLDQGLQFLIQYYNGEERAKGNILERFSAQQFPDLHSELNLSSLELGDSALYFCASSVDPGRWGYNEQYFGPGTRLTVT.

The rearrangement uses TRBV28 and TRBJ2-7, with unresolved D. The CDR3 spans 14 residues. With 4 bases removed from V and 2 bases from J, the gap between germline ends came to 12 bases. Per germline, CDR1 MDHEN and CDR2 SYDVKM. CDR3 DNA sequence: TGTGCCAGCAGTTCCCCCGTATCTGCCTACGAGCAGTACTTC. Protein: CASSSPVSAYEQYF.

Regarding this clonotype: A read error may explain this, as a much larger clone is one base away. The chain joins TRBV5-1 to TRBJ2-4; perhaps TRBD2 as D (7 bases). This CDR3 comprises 14 residues. From germline, CDR1 is SGHRS and CDR2 YFSETQ. CDR3 in amino acids: CASSGGSDKNVQYF. CDR3 nucleotide sequence: TGCGCCAGCTCGGGGGGCTCGGACAAAAACGTTCAGTACTTC. Supplemented by reference TRBV5-1 and TRBJ2-4, the full variable domain reads KAGVTQTPRYLIKTRGQQVTLSCSPISGHRSVSWYQQTPGQGLQFLFEYFSETQRNKGNFPGRFSGRQFSNSRSEMNVSTLELGDSALYLCASSGGSDKNVQYFGAGTRLSVL.

The J gene is TRBJ1-2, the V gene TRBV30; 10 bases align to TRBD1. V shed 5 bases and J 6 bases; nucleotides not matched to a gene: 6. The CDR3 has 13 amino acids. Germline CDR1 GTSNPN, CDR2 SVGIG (reference sequence). DNA of the CDR3: TGTGCCTGGGGTACGGGACAGGGGAATGGCTACACCTTC. Its protein product is CAWGTGQGNGYTF. Full variable domain (rest looked up from reference TRBV30 and TRBJ1-2): SQTIHQWPATLVQPVGSPLSLECTVEGTSNPNLYWYRQAAGRGLQLLFYSVGIGQISSEVPQNLSASRPQDRQFILSSKKLLLSDSGFYLCAWGTGQGNGYTFGSGTRLTVV.

The rearrangement uses TRBV29-1 and TRBJ2-7; the D gene is possibly TRBD2 (6 bases). This CDR3 comprises 12 residues. Germline CDR1 SQVTM, CDR2 ANQGSEA. The ends were cut back, 1 base at V and 5 bases at J, with 9 bases in the middle. The CDR3 here is CSVEGRRDEQYF. CDR3 DNA: TGCAGCGTTGAAGGGAGGAGGGACGAGCAGTACTTC.

This clonotype occurred a few times. This chain connects TRBV12-3 or TRBV12-4 to TRBJ1-1; D gene uncertain. This CDR3 has 11 amino acids. Trimming removed 6 bases from V and 7 bases from J, with 9 bases in between. The CDR3 DNA reads TGTGCCAGCAGCCGGACTGGTGAAGCTTTCTTT. This gives the protein CASSRTGEAFF.

The chain is built from TRBV28 and TRBJ2-1; D unresolved. CDR1 and CDR2 from the germline V gene are MDHEN and SYDVKM. Trimming cost V 6 bases and J 0 bases, with 15 bases left between them. The CDR3 consists of 16 residues. The CDR3 reads CASSPPGSFSYNEQFF. As DNA, the CDR3 is TGTGCCAGCAGCCCCCCGGGCAGCTTCTCCTACAATGAGCAGTTCTTC.

This chain links TRBV6-5 with TRBJ1-2; D not certain. Between the trimmed V and J ends, which lost 7 bases and 4 bases, there was a span of 16 bases. The CDR3 has 14 amino acids. CDR1 is MNHEY and CDR2 is SVGAGI in the germline V gene. CDR3 nucleotides: TGTGCCAGCAATGGGCTCCCTGGCCCCTATGGCTACACCTTC. This encodes CASNGLPGPYGYTF.

This clonotype was seen a few times. The chain uses TRBV28 and TRBJ2-5; 12 bases line up with TRBD2. The CDR3 has 14 amino acids. V gave up 6 bases and J gave up 11 bases; unmatched junction bases: 10. CDR1 is MDHEN, CDR2 SYDVKM, per germline. The CDR3 coding sequence is TGTGCCAGCAGCCCAAGGACTAGCGGGATGGGGCAGTACTTC. Amino acid sequence: CASSPRTSGMGQYF.

This chain links TRBV20-1 with TRBJ2-7; 9 nucleotides match TRBD2. The V gene end was trimmed by 1 base and the J gene end by 3 bases; junction bases not matched to a gene: 4. Germline-derived CDR1 and CDR2 are DFQATT and SNEGSKA (reference sequence). This CDR3 is built from 14 residues. This CDR3 is CSARARLAVYEQYF. Written as DNA, the CDR3 is TGCAGTGCTAGAGCCCGACTAGCGGTCTACGAGCAGTACTTC.

With respect to this clonotype: A much larger clonotype is one base distant, so this may be a read error. V is TRBV5-1 and J is TRBJ2-3; D is undetermined. This CDR3 contains 13 residues. Per the germline V gene, CDR1 is SGHRS and CDR2 is YFSETQ. The CDR3, as DNA: TGCGCCAGCAGCTTGGAGATCACAGATATGCAGTATTTT. This gives the protein CASSLEITDMQYF.

The rearrangement joins TRBV12-3 or TRBV12-4 to TRBJ1-1; no firm D call. V was shortened by 5 bases and J by 5 bases, with 6 bases between the two germline ends. The CDR3 sequence is 11 residues long. Here the CDR3 reads CASSRQTEAFF. DNA of the CDR3: TGTGCCAGCAGTCGACAAACTGAAGCTTTCTTT.

This chain uses TRBV7-2 with TRBJ2-2; 7 bases line up with TRBD2. The CDR3 extends over 16 amino acids. V lost 2 bases and J lost 5; bases outside the gene matches: 8. Germline CDR1 reads SGHTA; CDR2 reads FQGNSA. The CDR3 region has the DNA TGTGCCAGCAGCTTATTCGTGGCGGGAGTGACCGGGGAGCTGTTTTTT. Translation gives CASSLFVAGVTGELFF.

The V call is TRBV4-3, the J call TRBJ2-1; a weak D match, TRBD2 (6 bases). The CDR3 totals 17 residues. V lost 4 bases to trimming and J lost 3 bases, with 19 bases between them. Germline-derived CDR1 and CDR2 are LGHNA and YSLEER. As DNA, the CDR3 is TGCGCCAGCAGCCGCCTTGCGACCGGGACTCTCTACAATGAGCAGTTCTTC. This encodes CASSRLATGTLYNEQFF.

The chain combines TRBV7-9 with TRBJ2-6; unclear D gene. The V gene's germline CDR1 is SEHNR and CDR2 FQNEAQ (reference sequence). The CDR3 contains 11 residues. The CDR3 is CGGSGANVLTF. CDR3 nucleotide sequence: TGTGGAGGCTCCGGGGCCAACGTCCTGACTTTC.

The rearrangement joins TRBV7-2 to TRBJ2-7, with 8 bases lining up with TRBD2. Per germline, CDR1 SGHTA and CDR2 FQGNSA. The CDR3 contains 18 residues. V gave up 3 bases and J gave up 0 bases; unmatched junction bases: 13. The CDR3, as DNA: TGTGCCAGCAGCTTTCGGACCAGCGGGAGAGGGAGCTCCTACGAGCAGTACTTC. Its translation: CASSFRTSGRGSSYEQYF.